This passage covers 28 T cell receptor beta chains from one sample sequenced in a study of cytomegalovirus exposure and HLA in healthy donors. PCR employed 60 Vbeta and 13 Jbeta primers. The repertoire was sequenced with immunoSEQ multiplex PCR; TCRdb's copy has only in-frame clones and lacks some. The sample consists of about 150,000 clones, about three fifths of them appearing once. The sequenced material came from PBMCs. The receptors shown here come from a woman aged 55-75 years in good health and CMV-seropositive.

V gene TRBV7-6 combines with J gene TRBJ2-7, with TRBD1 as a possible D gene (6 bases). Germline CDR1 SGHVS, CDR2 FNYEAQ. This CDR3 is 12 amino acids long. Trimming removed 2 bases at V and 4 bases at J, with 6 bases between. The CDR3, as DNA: TGTGCCAGCAGCTTACAGGGGTACGAGCAGTACTTC. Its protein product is CASSLQGYEQYF. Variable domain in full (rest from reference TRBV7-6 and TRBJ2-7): GAGVSQSPRYKVTKRGQDVALRCDPISGHVSLYWYRQALGQGPEFLTYFNYEAQQDKSGLPNDRFSAERPEGSISTLTIQRTEQRDSAMYRCASSLQGYEQYFGPGTRLTVT.

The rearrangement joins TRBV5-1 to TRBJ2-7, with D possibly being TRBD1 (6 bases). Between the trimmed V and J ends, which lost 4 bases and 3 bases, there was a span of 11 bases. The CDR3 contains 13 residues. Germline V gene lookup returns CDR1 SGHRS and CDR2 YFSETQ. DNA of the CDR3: TGCGCCAGCAGCCCAGGACAGAGCTACGAGCAGTACTTC. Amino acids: CASSPGQSYEQYF.

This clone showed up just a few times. CDR3 DNA: TGTGCCAGCAGCTTAGCCCCCCTTCCCCTCGAGACCCAGTACTTC. It is translated as CASSLAPLPLETQYF. This chain links TRBV7-9 with TRBJ2-5, with D unclear. CDR3 size: 15 residues. V was cut by 0 bases and J by 5 bases, with 13 bases left in between. Germline lookup yields CDR1 SEHNR and CDR2 FQNEAQ (reference sequence). Supplemented by reference TRBV7-9 and TRBJ2-5, the full variable domain reads DTGVSQNPRHKITKRGQNVTFRCDPISEHNRLYWYRQTLGQGPEFLTYFQNEAQLEKSRLLSDRFSAERPKGSFSTLEIQRTEQGDSAMYLCASSLAPLPLETQYFGPGTRLLVL.

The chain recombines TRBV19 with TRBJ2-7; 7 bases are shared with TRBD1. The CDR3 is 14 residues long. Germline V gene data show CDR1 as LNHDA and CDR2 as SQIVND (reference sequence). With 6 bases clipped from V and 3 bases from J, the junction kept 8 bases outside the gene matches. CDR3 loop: CASSLQGKGYEQYF. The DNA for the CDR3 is TGTGCCAGTAGCTTACAGGGGAAAGGCTACGAGCAGTACTTC.

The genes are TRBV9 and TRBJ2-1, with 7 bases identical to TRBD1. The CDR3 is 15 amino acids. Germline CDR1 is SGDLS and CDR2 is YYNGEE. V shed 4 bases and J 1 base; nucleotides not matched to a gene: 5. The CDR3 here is CASSPRQGSYNEQFF. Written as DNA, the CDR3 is TGTGCCAGCAGCCCCCGACAGGGATCCTACAATGAGCAGTTCTTC.

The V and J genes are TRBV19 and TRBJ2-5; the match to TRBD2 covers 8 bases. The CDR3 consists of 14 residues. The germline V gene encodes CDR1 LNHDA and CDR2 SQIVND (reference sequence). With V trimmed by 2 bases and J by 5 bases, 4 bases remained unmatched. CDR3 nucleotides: TGTGCCAGTAGTATAACTAGCGGCCCGGAGACCCAGTACTTC. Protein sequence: CASSITSGPETQYF. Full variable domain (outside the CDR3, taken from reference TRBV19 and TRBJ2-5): DGGITQSPKYLFRKEGQNVTLSCEQNLNHDAMYWYRQDPGQGLRLIYYSQIVNDFQKGDIAEGYSVSREKKESFPLTVTSAQKNPTAFYLCASSITSGPETQYFGPGTRLLVL.

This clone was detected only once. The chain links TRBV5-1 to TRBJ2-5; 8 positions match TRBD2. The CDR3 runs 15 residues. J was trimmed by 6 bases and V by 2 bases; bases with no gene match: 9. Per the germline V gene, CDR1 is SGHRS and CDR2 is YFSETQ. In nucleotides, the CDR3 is TGCGCCAGCAGCTTATCGGGAGGGATAGTAAAGACCCAGTACTTC. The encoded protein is CASSLSGGIVKTQYF.

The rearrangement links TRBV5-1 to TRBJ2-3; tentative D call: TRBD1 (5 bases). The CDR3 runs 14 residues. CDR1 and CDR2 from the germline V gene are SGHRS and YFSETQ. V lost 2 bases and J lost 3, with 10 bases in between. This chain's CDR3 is CASSFQGVTDTQYF. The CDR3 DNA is TGCGCCAGCAGCTTCCAAGGGGTTACAGATACGCAGTATTTT.

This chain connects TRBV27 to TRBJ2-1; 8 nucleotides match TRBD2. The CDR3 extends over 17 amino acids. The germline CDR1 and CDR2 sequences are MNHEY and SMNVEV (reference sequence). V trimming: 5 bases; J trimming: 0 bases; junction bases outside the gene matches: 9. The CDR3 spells CASSRPTSASSYNEQFF. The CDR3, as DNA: TGTGCCAGCAGTCGCCCGACTAGCGCAAGCTCCTACAATGAGCAGTTCTTC.

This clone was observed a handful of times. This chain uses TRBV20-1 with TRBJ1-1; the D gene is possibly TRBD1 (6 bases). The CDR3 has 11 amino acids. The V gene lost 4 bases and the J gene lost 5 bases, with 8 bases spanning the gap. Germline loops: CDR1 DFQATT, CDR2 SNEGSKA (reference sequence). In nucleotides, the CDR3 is TGCAGTGCTACCAGGGGAACTGAAGCTTTCTTT. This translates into CSATRGTEAFF.

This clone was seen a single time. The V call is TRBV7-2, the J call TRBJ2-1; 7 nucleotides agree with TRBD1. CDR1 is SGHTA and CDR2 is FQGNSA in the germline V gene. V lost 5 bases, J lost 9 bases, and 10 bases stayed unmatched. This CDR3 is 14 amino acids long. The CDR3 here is CASSPANGDSEQFF. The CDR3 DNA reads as TGTGCCAGCAGCCCTGCCAACGGGGACAGTGAGCAGTTCTTC.

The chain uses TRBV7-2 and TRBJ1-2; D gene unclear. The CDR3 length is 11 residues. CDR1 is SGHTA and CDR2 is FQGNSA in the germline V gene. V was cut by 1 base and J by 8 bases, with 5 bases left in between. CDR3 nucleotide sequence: TGTGCCAGCAGCTTAGGACACGGCTACACCTTC. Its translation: CASSLGHGYTF.

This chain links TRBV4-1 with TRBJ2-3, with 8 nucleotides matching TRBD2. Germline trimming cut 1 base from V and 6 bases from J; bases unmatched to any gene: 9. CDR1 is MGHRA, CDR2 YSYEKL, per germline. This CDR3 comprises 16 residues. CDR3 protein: CASSQAGGRYGDTQYF. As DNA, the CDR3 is TGCGCCAGCAGCCAAGCGGGCGGGAGGTACGGGGATACGCAGTATTTT.

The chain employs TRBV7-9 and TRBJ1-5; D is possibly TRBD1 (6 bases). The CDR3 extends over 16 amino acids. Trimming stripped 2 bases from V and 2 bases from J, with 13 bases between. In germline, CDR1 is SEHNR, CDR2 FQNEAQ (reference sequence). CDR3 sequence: CASSLTTGLGNQPQHF. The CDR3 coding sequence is TGTGCCAGCAGCTTAACTACAGGGTTGGGCAATCAGCCCCAGCATTTT.

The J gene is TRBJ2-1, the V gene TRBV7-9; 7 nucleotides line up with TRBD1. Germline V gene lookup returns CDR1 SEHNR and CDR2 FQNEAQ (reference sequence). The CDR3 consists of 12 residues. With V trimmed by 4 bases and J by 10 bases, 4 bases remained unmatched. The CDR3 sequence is CASSYRGDEQFF. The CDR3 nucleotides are TGTGCCAGCAGCTACAGGGGCGACGAGCAGTTCTTC.

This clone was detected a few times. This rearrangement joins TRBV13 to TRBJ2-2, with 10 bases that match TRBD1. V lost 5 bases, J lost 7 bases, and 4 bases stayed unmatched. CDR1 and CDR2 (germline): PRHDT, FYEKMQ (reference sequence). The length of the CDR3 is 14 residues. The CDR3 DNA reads TGTGCCAGCAGCCAGGGACAGGGGTTCGGGGAGCTGTTTTTT. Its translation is CASSQGQGFGELFF. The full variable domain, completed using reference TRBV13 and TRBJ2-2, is AAGVIQSPRHLIKEKRETATLKCYPIPRHDTVYWYQQGPGQDPQFLISFYEKMQSDKGSIPDRFSAQQFSDYHSELNMSSLELGDSALYFCASSQGQGFGELFFGEGSRLTVL.

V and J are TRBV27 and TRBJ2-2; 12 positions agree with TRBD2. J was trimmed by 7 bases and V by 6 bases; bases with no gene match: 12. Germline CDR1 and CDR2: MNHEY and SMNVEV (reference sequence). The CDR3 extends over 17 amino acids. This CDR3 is CASSPPSGRAKDGELFF. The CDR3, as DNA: TGTGCCAGCAGCCCTCCTAGCGGGAGGGCCAAGGACGGGGAGCTGTTTTTT.

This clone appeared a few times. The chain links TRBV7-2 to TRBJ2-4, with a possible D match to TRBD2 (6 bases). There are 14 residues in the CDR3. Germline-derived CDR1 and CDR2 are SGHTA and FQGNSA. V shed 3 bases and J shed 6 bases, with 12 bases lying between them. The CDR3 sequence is CASSFSGPGNIQYF. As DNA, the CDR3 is TGTGCCAGCAGCTTTAGCGGCCCAGGAAACATTCAGTACTTC.

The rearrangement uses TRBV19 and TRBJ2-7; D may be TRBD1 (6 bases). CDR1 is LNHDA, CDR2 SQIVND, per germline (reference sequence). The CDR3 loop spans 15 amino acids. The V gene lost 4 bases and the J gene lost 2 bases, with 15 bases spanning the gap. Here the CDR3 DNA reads TGTGCCAGTAGTAGCACAGGGAGACCTCCCTACGAGCAGTACTTC. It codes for CASSSTGRPPYEQYF.

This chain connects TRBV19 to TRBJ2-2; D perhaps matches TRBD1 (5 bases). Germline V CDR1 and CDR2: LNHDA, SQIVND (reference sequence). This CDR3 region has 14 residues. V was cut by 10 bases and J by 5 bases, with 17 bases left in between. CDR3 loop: CANNLREGTGELFF. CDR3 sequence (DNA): TGTGCCAATAACCTCAGGGAAGGGACCGGGGAGCTGTTTTTT.

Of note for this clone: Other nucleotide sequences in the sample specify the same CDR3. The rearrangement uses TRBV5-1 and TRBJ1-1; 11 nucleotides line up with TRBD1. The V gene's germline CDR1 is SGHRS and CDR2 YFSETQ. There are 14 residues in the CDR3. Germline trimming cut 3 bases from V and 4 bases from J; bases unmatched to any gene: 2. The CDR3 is CASSSGTGGTEAFF. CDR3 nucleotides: TGCGCCAGCAGCTCCGGGACAGGGGGCACTGAAGCTTTCTTT.

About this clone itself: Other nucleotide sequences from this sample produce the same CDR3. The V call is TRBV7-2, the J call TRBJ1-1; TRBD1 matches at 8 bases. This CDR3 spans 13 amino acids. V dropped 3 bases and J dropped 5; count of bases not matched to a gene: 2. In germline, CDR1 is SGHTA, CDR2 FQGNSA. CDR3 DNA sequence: TGTGCCAGCAGCTTCCACAGGGGGACTGAAGCTTTCTTT. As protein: CASSFHRGTEAFF.

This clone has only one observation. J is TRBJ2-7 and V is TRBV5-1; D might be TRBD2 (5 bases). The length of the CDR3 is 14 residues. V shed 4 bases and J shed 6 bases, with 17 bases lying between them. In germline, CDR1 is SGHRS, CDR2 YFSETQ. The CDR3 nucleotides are TGCGCCAGCAGCATTTCAGGATCTAGCTCCGAGCAGTACTTC. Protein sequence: CASSISGSSSEQYF.

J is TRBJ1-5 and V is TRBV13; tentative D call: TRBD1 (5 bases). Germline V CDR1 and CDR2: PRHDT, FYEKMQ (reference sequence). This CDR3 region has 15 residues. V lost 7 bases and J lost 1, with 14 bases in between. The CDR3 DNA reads TGTGCCAGCAAACCAGGGAGGGACAGCAATCAGCCCCAGCATTTT. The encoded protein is CASKPGRDSNQPQHF.

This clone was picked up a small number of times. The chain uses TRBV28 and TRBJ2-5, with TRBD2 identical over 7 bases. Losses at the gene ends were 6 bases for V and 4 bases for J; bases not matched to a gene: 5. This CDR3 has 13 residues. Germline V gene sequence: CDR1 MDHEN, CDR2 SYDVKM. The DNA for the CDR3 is TGTGCCAGCAGGGGAAGGACTAGAGAGACCCAGTACTTC. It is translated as CASRGRTRETQYF.

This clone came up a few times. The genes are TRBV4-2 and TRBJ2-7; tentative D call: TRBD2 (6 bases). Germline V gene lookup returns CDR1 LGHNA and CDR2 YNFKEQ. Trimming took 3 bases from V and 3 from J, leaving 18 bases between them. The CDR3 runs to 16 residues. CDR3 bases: TGTGCCAGCAGCCACCAGATGACGGGAGAGGGCTACGAGCAGTACTTC. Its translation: CASSHQMTGEGYEQYF.

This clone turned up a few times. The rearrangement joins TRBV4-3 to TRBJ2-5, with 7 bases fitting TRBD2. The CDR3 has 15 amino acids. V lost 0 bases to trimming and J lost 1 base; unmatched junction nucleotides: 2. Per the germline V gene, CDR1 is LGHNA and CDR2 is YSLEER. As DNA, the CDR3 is TGCGCCAGCAGCCAAGAAACTAGCGCCCAAGAGACCCAGTACTTC. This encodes CASSQETSAQETQYF.

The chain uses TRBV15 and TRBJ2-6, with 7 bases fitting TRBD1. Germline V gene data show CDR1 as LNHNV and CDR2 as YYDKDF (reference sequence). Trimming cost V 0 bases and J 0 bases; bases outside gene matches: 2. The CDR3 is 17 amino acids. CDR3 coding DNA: TGTGCCACCAGCAGAGACAGGGGGAGCTCTGGGGCCAACGTCCTGACTTTC. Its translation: CATSRDRGSSGANVLTF.